This T cell receptor (beta chain) came from a study of spatial heterogeneity in lung cancer. Time point of the sample: blood at routine non-recurrence follow-up after resection. No cells were sorted before sequencing. The whole RNA sequenced was extracted from tumor, nontumor lung or frozen PBMC. TCRdb processed the 5' RACE reads anew with MiXCR; each CDR3 protein has one entry. Of around 110,000 distinct CDR3 sequences in the sample, 12% were seen once. V was shortened by 1 base and J by 8 bases, with 12 bases between the two germline ends. The germline V gene encodes CDR1 SGHNT and CDR2 YENEEA. This CDR3 is 14 amino acids long.

This receptor was identified in a male donor with early-stage non-small cell lung cancer. Sequenced here: PBMCs, sampled at follow-up. The chain uses TRBV11-3 and TRBJ2-1, with a tentative D call TRBD2 (5 bases). The CDR3 spells CASSLGSGWYEQFF. DNA of the CDR3: TGTGCCAGCAGCTTAGGGTCGGGATGGTATGAGCAGTTCTTC.